This T cell receptor beta chain was observed in a study of OX40 agonist ivuxolimab in advanced cancers. Trimming removed 1 base at V and 10 bases at J, with 19 bases between. The CDR3 is 14 residues long. Per the germline V gene, CDR1 is GTSNPN and CDR2 is SVGIG (reference sequence). Sequenced by immunoSEQ multiplex PCR; TCRdb stores in-frame clones only, minus some. Seen here are 72,000 or so clones, approximately 86% observed once, and the top ten hold 0.7% to 1%. The chain joins TRBV30 to TRBJ1-1; maybe TRBD1 (5 bases). Source: CD4+ or CD8+ T cells sorted from blood, taken in a trial of the OX40 agonist ivuxolimab. The receptor comes from an adult with an advanced solid tumor such as melanoma, head and neck, liver or kidney cancer. In DNA form, the CDR3 reads TGTGCCTGGAGTGCGGGACTGAGCCAGATAACAGCTTTCTTT. Its protein is CAWSAGLSQITAFF.